Shown below are 22 T cell receptor beta chains from a single sample sequenced in a study of cytomegalovirus exposure and HLA in healthy donors. This PCR relied on a set of 60 Vbeta primers and 13 Jbeta primers. The repertoire was sequenced with immunoSEQ multiplex PCR; TCRdb's copy has only in-frame clones and lacks some. The table includes about 110,000 clones, 69% detected once. Sequences were obtained from PBMCs. Source of these receptors: a woman between 65 and 79 years old in good health and CMV-seropositive.

The genes are TRBV7-9 and TRBJ1-4, with D possibly TRBD1 on 5 matching bases. Germline values: CDR1 SEHNR, CDR2 FQNEAQ (reference sequence). The ends were cut back, 3 bases at V and 5 bases at J, with 16 bases in the middle. The CDR3 extends over 16 amino acids. The CDR3 DNA follows: TGTGCCAGCAGCTTCCTGGGGGACTATAAAAATGAAAAACTGTTTTTT. Translation: CASSFLGDYKNEKLFF.

V is TRBV4-1 and J is TRBJ2-7; 7 bases are a match to TRBD1. The germline V gene encodes CDR1 MGHRA and CDR2 YSYEKL. This CDR3 spans 14 amino acids. Losses at the gene ends were 0 bases for V and 2 bases for J; bases not matched to a gene: 1. The CDR3 DNA sequence: TGCGCCAGCAGCCAAGAGCAGGGGGCCTACGAGCAGTACTTC. Translated, it gives CASSQEQGAYEQYF.

This clone has just one count. This rearrangement joins TRBV5-1 to TRBJ2-7, with a weak D call TRBD1 (6 bases). CDR1 SGHRS and CDR2 YFSETQ come from the germline V gene. V gave up 1 base and J gave up 1 base, with 9 bases separating them. CDR3 length: 14 amino acids. The DNA of the CDR3 is TGCGCCAGCAGCTTGACGGACAGTTCCTACGAGCAGTACTTC. Amino acids: CASSLTDSSYEQYF.

This clone was seen only a few times. The chain recombines TRBV6-1 with TRBJ2-3; maybe TRBD2 (6 bases). This CDR3 region has 13 residues. Trimming shortened V by 3 bases and J by 3 bases, and 7 bases separated the two germline ends. Germline V gives CDR1 MNHNS, CDR2 SASEGT. Written as DNA, the CDR3 is TGTGCCAGCAGTGAGGACTATACAGATACGCAGTATTTT. Translation: CASSEDYTDTQYF.

The V call is TRBV7-6, the J call TRBJ2-3; 7 bases match TRBD2. CDR1 and CDR2 (germline): SGHVS, FNYEAQ. The CDR3 length is 15 residues. J was trimmed by 0 bases and V by 5 bases; bases with no gene match: 5. CDR3 in DNA: TGTGCCAGCAGCGCCCTAGCGGCCAGCACAGATACGCAGTATTTT. This sequence encodes CASSALAASTDTQYF.

The chain couples TRBV4-2 to TRBJ1-2; TRBD1 matches at 8 bases. This CDR3 has 16 amino acids. V lost 1 base, J lost 1 base, and 5 bases stayed unmatched. Germline V gene data show CDR1 as LGHNA and CDR2 as YNFKEQ. The CDR3 sequence is CASSQAPTGGNYGYTF. CDR3 bases: TGTGCCAGCAGCCAAGCTCCCACAGGGGGTAACTATGGCTACACCTTC.

The CDR3 sequence is CASSSPGRGLYEQYF. The CDR3 nucleotides read TGTGCCAGCAGTTCCCCGGGCAGGGGGCTCTACGAGCAGTACTTC. The chain links TRBV27 to TRBJ2-7; 8 bases line up with TRBD1. This CDR3 spans 15 amino acids. Losses at the gene ends were 4 bases for V and 3 bases for J; bases not matched to a gene: 8. Germline loops: CDR1 MNHEY, CDR2 SMNVEV (reference sequence).

This clone has more than one count but fewer than ten. The chain joins TRBV10-2 to TRBJ2-1; D possibly corresponds to TRBD1 (5 bases). Germline V lookup: CDR1 WSHSY, CDR2 SAAADI. V dropped 2 bases and J dropped 0 bases, with 23 bases sitting between them. The CDR3 loop spans 20 amino acids. Here the CDR3 reads CASSEEGNGARLRSYNEQFF. CDR3 sequence (DNA): TGCGCCAGCAGTGAGGAAGGCAATGGGGCGCGGCTCCGCTCCTACAATGAGCAGTTCTTC.

This chain uses TRBV6-5 with TRBJ1-3; no firm D call. The germline V gene has CDR1 MNHEY and CDR2 SVGAGI. This CDR3 has 14 amino acids. Trimming cost V 2 bases and J 0 bases, with 5 bases left between them. The CDR3 sequence is CASSYGNSGNTIYF. The CDR3 DNA is TGTGCCAGCAGTTACGGCAACTCTGGAAACACCATATATTTT.

The V gene is TRBV4-1, the J gene TRBJ2-2, with 10 bases identical to TRBD1. Germline values: CDR1 MGHRA, CDR2 YSYEKL. Losses at the gene ends were 1 base for V and 7 bases for J; bases not matched to a gene: 6. The CDR3 covers 16 residues. CDR3 bases: TGCGCCAGCAGCCAAGCGGGACAGGGGCTCGGCGGGGAGCTGTTTTTT. Amino acid sequence: CASSQAGQGLGGELFF.

This chain joins TRBV7-2 and TRBJ2-7; TRBD2 matches 14 bases. With V trimmed by 3 bases and J by 6 bases, 4 bases remained unmatched. Germline assignment: CDR1 SGHTA and CDR2 FQGNSA. The CDR3 extends over 15 amino acids. The CDR3: CASSLTSGGAGEQYF. In DNA, the CDR3 is TGTGCCAGCAGCTTGACTAGCGGGGGGGCCGGCGAGCAGTACTTC.

The V call is TRBV29-1, the J call TRBJ2-7, with 11 bases matching TRBD1. J lost 2 bases, V lost 0 bases, and 3 bases had no gene match. This CDR3 region has 15 residues. Germline-derived CDR1 and CDR2 are SQVTM and ANQGSEA. CDR3 protein: CSVEERDRGTYEQYF. CDR3 nucleotide sequence: TGCAGCGTTGAAGAGCGGGACAGGGGGACCTACGAGCAGTACTTC.

This clone has a handful of counts. V usage is TRBV7-6 and J usage is TRBJ1-6, with TRBD1 matching over 8 bases. The CDR3 has 14 amino acids. The germline gives CDR1 SGHVS, CDR2 FNYEAQ. V trimming: 6 bases; J trimming: 9 bases; junction bases outside the gene matches: 7. The CDR3 protein is CASSSGQGGSPLHF. The CDR3 bases are TGTGCCAGCAGTTCCGGACAGGGAGGTTCACCCCTCCACTTT.

This chain links TRBV6-5 with TRBJ2-1; 8 bases fit TRBD2. Germline V gene lookup returns CDR1 MNHEY and CDR2 SVGAGI. CDR3 length: 15 residues. V shed 0 bases, J shed 8 bases, and the junction held 6 bases outside the gene matches. The CDR3 nucleotides are TGTGCCAGCAGTTACTCGCGACGGGGGGGCCATGAGCAGTTCTTC. Residues: CASSYSRRGGHEQFF.

This clone was recorded once. The V call is TRBV27, the J call TRBJ2-7, with 12 bases that match TRBD1. The J segment lost 2 bases and the V segment lost 5 bases, leaving 7 bases of the junction unmatched. Germline lookup yields CDR1 MNHEY and CDR2 SMNVEV (reference sequence). There are 16 residues in the CDR3. In nucleotides, the CDR3 is TGTGCCAGCAGTCCCGGGGACAGGGGGCCCCCCTACGAGCAGTACTTC. Its translation: CASSPGDRGPPYEQYF.

This chain joins TRBV5-8 and TRBJ1-2; TRBD1 might be the D (5 bases). There are 10 residues in the CDR3. Per germline, CDR1 SGHTS and CDR2 YDEGEE. V was cut by 5 bases and J by 8 bases, with 7 bases left in between. The CDR3 nucleotides are TGTGCCAGCAGGGACATGGGCTACACCTTC. Translated: CASRDMGYTF. Based on the CDR3 plus reference TRBV5-8 and TRBJ1-2, the full variable domain is EAGVTQSPTHLIKTRGQQATLRCSPISGHTSVYWYQQALGLGLQFLLWYDEGEERNRGNFPPRFSGRQFPNYSSELNVNALELEDSALYLCASRDMGYTFGSGTRLTVV.

This clone was recorded a few times. The chain is built from TRBV7-2 and TRBJ1-4, with D possibly matching TRBD1 (6 bases). V lost 2 bases, J lost 8 bases, and 12 bases lay in between. The CDR3 is 14 residues long. Germline V gene data show CDR1 as SGHTA and CDR2 as FQGNSA. This chain's CDR3 is CASSLRGAGEKLFF. DNA for the CDR3: TGTGCCAGCAGCTTACGGGGGGCAGGAGAAAAACTGTTTTTT.

This chain connects TRBV2 to TRBJ1-1; D not certain. CDR1 is SNHLY, CDR2 FYNNEI, per germline. V lost 6 bases and J lost 10, with 15 bases in between. CDR3 length: 12 residues. The CDR3 here is CASSGVTLTAFF. In DNA, the CDR3 is TGTGCCAGCAGCGGGGTGACACTGACAGCTTTCTTT.

This clone was detected a few times. The CDR3 nucleotides read TGTGCCACCCGACAGCTGGATACGCAGTATTTT. Amino acid sequence: CATRQLDTQYF. This chain connects TRBV6-5 to TRBJ2-3; possibly TRBD1 for D (5 bases). Germline V lookup: CDR1 MNHEY, CDR2 SVGAGI. Trimming pared 10 bases from V and 6 bases from J, leaving 11 bases between. This CDR3 comprises 11 residues.

The rearrangement links TRBV19 to TRBJ1-5; D not certain. The length of the CDR3 is 14 residues. V was clipped by 3 bases and J by 2 bases, with 8 bases between them. Germline CDR1 is LNHDA and CDR2 is SQIVND (reference sequence). The CDR3 sequence is CASSIGPGNQPQHF. CDR3 nucleotides: TGTGCCAGTAGTATTGGGCCGGGCAATCAGCCCCAGCATTTT.

The rearrangement uses TRBV7-6 and TRBJ2-1, with no clear D. Germline CDR1 reads SGHVS; CDR2 reads FNYEAQ. The CDR3 consists of 15 residues. V lost 5 bases to trimming and J lost 0 bases, with 11 bases between them. CDR3 residues: CASSRSASSYNEQFF. Written as DNA, the CDR3 is TGTGCCAGCAGCCGCAGCGCGAGCTCCTACAATGAGCAGTTCTTC.

The rearrangement uses TRBV29-1 and TRBJ2-7; possibly TRBD2 for D (6 bases). The germline CDR1 and CDR2 sequences are SQVTM and ANQGSEA. The ends were cut back, 2 bases at V and 7 bases at J, with 15 bases in the middle. There are 13 residues in the CDR3. The CDR3: CSVERQGGGEQYF. In DNA, the CDR3 is TGCAGCGTTGAAAGGCAGGGAGGTGGGGAGCAGTACTTC.